A single sample is the source of the 32 T cell receptor beta chains below, sequenced in a study of identical twins. A single record per CDR3 protein comes from TCRdb applying MiXCR to the 5' RACE reads. Of around 220,000 distinct CDR3 sequences listed, over 13% are singletons. The specimen sequenced was memory (CD45RO+) T cells sorted from blood. These TCRs come from a woman younger than 30 in good health.

This clonotype has at least ten counts. CDR3 in DNA: TGCAGCGTTGCACGTACGAGGGAAGTCTATGGCTACACCTTC. Translated, it gives CSVARTREVYGYTF. V gene TRBV29-1 combines with J gene TRBJ1-2; no firm D call. V shed 4 bases and J shed 4 bases, with 16 bases lying between them. This CDR3 has 14 residues. The germline V gene has CDR1 SQVTM and CDR2 ANQGSEA. The full variable domain, rest sourced from reference TRBV29-1 and TRBJ1-2, is SAVISQKPSRDICQRGTSLTIQCQVDSQVTMMFWYRQQPGQSLTLIATANQGSEATYESGFVIDKFPISRPNLTFSTLTVSNMSPEDSSIYLCSVARTREVYGYTFGSGTRLTVV.

The chain combines TRBV12-3 or TRBV12-4 with TRBJ2-5; 7 nucleotides agree with TRBD2. J gave up 4 bases and V 2 bases, and 7 bases lay outside the gene matches. This CDR3 contains 15 residues. The CDR3 loop reads CASSLIPSGIETQYF. CDR3 sequence (DNA): TGTGCCAGCAGTTTAATTCCTAGCGGAATAGAGACCCAGTACTTC.

The gene calls are TRBV3-1 and TRBJ2-7, with unresolved D. Germline-derived CDR1 and CDR2 are LGHDT and YNNKEL (reference sequence). The V end was cut by 1 base, the J end by 4 bases, with 8 bases between. The CDR3 has 13 amino acids. The CDR3 protein is CASSQGLWYEQYF. CDR3 nucleotides: TGTGCCAGCAGCCAAGGTCTATGGTACGAGCAGTACTTC.

This clonotype showed up many times. The V call is TRBV10-3, the J call TRBJ2-2; possibly TRBD1 or TRBD2 for D (6 bases each). Trimming removed 7 bases at V and 4 bases at J, with 19 bases between. The CDR3 is made up of 16 amino acids. Germline-derived CDR1 and CDR2 are ENHRY and SYGVKD. The CDR3 reads CAITRTGGRGTGELFF. The CDR3 nucleotides read TGTGCCATCACCCGCACTGGGGGGCGCGGCACCGGGGAGCTGTTTTTT.

This sequence joins TRBV2 and TRBJ1-4; tentatively, D is TRBD1 (6 bases). V lost 6 bases and J 2 bases, leaving 13 bases between the germline ends. Germline CDR1 is SNHLY and CDR2 is FYNNEI. The CDR3 has 15 amino acids. The CDR3 region has the DNA TGTGCCAGCAGCACTACAGGGCTCACTAATGAAAAACTGTTTTTT. Its translation is CASSTTGLTNEKLFF.

This clonotype was recorded at least ten times. J is TRBJ1-1 and V is TRBV12-3 or TRBV12-4; no reliable D call. V dropped 6 bases and J dropped 0 bases, with 14 bases sitting between them. The CDR3 is made up of 15 amino acids. The CDR3 DNA reads TGTGCCAGCAGCTTTCGCCGGGAAATGAACACTGAAGCTTTCTTT. Its translation: CASSFRREMNTEAFF.

This clonotype was counted a few times. The chain carries TRBV9 and TRBJ2-2; D remains unclear. Germline V gives CDR1 SGDLS, CDR2 YYNGEE. There are 17 residues in the CDR3. Trimming took 4 bases from V and 0 from J, leaving 16 bases between them. The CDR3 sequence: CASSPLAASANTGELFF. The CDR3 coding sequence is TGTGCCAGCAGCCCGCTCGCGGCGAGCGCGAACACCGGGGAGCTGTTTTTT.

The table lists this clonotype with a few counts. The chain employs TRBV20-1 and TRBJ1-1, with a possible D match to TRBD1 (5 bases). The CDR3 length is 11 residues. V lost 3 bases and J 9 bases, leaving 11 bases between the germline ends. Germline CDR1 DFQATT, CDR2 SNEGSKA (reference sequence). The CDR3 is CSASFNRKAFF. The CDR3 nucleotides are TGCAGTGCTAGTTTTAACAGGAAAGCTTTCTTT.

This clonotype showed up just a few times. V gene TRBV3-1 combines with J gene TRBJ1-1; TRBD1 is a possible D gene (5 bases). The length of the CDR3 is 13 residues. V gave up 1 base and J gave up 11 bases, with 14 bases separating them. Germline CDR1 LGHDT, CDR2 YNNKEL (reference sequence). CDR3 loop: CASSQGQGLEAFF. CDR3 DNA sequence: TGTGCCAGCAGCCAAGGCCAGGGTCTAGAGGCTTTCTTT. The full variable domain, with the rest looked up from reference TRBV3-1 and TRBJ1-1, is DTAVSQTPKYLVTQMGNDKSIKCEQNLGHDTMYWYKQDSKKFLKIMFSYNNKELIINETVPNRFSPKSPDKAHLNLHINSLELGDSAVYFCASSQGQGLEAFFGQGTRLTVV.

The chain couples TRBV5-6 to TRBJ1-2; D is undetermined. The germline CDR1 and CDR2 sequences are SGHDT and YYEEEE. The CDR3 totals 12 residues. V was trimmed by 0 bases and J by 8 bases, leaving 8 bases between them. The CDR3, as DNA: TGTGCCAGCAGCTTGGTCCAGGCGGGCTACACCTTC. This codes for CASSLVQAGYTF.

The chain has TRBV20-1 and TRBJ2-1, with TRBD2 matching 9 bases. CDR3 size: 15 residues. CDR1 DFQATT and CDR2 SNEGSKA come from the germline V gene (reference sequence). V shed 6 bases, J shed 7 bases, and the junction held 13 bases outside the gene matches. The CDR3 loop is CSALAGTAPTNEQFF. The CDR3 bases are TGCAGTGCGCTAGCGGGGACGGCTCCTACAAATGAGCAGTTCTTC.

This chain links TRBV5-5 with TRBJ1-1; 7 bases align to TRBD1. CDR1 and CDR2 from the germline V gene are SGHKS and YYEKEE (reference sequence). The CDR3 length is 12 residues. V dropped 1 base and J dropped 8; count of bases not matched to a gene: 2. CDR3 in DNA: TGTGCCAGCAGCTTGACAGGGGAGGAAGCTTTCTTT. Translation gives CASSLTGEEAFF.

This clonotype was seen once. The J gene is TRBJ2-2, the V gene TRBV20-1; D is possibly TRBD1 (6 bases). Germline CDR1 DFQATT, CDR2 SNEGSKA (reference sequence). V was cut by 2 bases and J by 8 bases, with 15 bases left in between. The CDR3 is 14 residues long. The CDR3: CSARQADRTGELFF. The DNA for the CDR3 is TGCAGTGCTAGACAGGCGGACAGAACGGGGGAGCTGTTTTTT.

The chain couples TRBV20-1 to TRBJ2-7; TRBD1 might be the D (5 bases). This CDR3 has 15 amino acids. Germline CDR1 is DFQATT and CDR2 is SNEGSKA (reference sequence). V was trimmed by 0 bases and J by 7 bases, leaving 19 bases between them. Here the CDR3 DNA reads TGCAGTGCTAGAGATCAACAGGACCCTCCGTGGGAGCAGTACTTC. It translates to CSARDQQDPPWEQYF.

A few counts support this clonotype. This chain links TRBV20-1 with TRBJ1-5; D uncertain. Germline V CDR1 and CDR2: DFQATT, SNEGSKA (reference sequence). Deletions cut 3 bases from V and 2 bases from J, with 8 bases between. The CDR3 is 13 amino acids. The CDR3 region has the DNA TGCAGTGCTAGTGCCCACGGCAATCAGCCCCAGCATTTT. It translates to CSASAHGNQPQHF.

The chain employs TRBV20-1 and TRBJ2-7; D is perhaps TRBD2 (6 bases). The ends were cut back, 0 bases at V and 3 bases at J, with 9 bases in the middle. Germline V gene lookup returns CDR1 DFQATT and CDR2 SNEGSKA (reference sequence). The length of the CDR3 is 13 residues. The CDR3 DNA sequence: TGCAGTGCTAGAGATTGGAGGGTCTACGAGCAGTACTTC. Residues: CSARDWRVYEQYF.

The chain is built from TRBV12-3 or TRBV12-4 and TRBJ2-7, with 14 bases aligning to TRBD2. The CDR3 consists of 14 residues. V trimming: 5 bases; J trimming: 7 bases; junction bases outside the gene matches: 4. Here the CDR3 DNA reads TGTGCCAGCAGTCGACTAGCGGGAGGGGGGGAGCAGTACTTC. Translated, it gives CASSRLAGGGEQYF.

The chain recombines TRBV7-8 with TRBJ2-1; perhaps D is TRBD1 or TRBD2 (5 bases each). With 5 bases removed from V and 2 bases from J, the gap between germline ends came to 13 bases. Germline CDR1 is SGHVS and CDR2 is FQNEAQ. The CDR3 covers 15 residues. CDR3 coding DNA: TGTGCCAGCAGCCGCCGGGACGGTACCTACAATGAGCAGTTCTTC. Its protein is CASSRRDGTYNEQFF.

This clonotype showed up just a few times. The V and J genes are TRBV6-2 or TRBV6-3 and TRBJ1-5; D call uncertain. The CDR3 runs 12 residues. Germline V CDR1 and CDR2: MNHEY, SVGEGT. Deletions cut 8 bases from V and 4 bases from J, with 9 bases between. Here the CDR3 DNA reads TGTGCCAGCCGGGATTTAAATCAGCCCCAGCATTTT. This encodes CASRDLNQPQHF.

The rearrangement joins TRBV6-1 to TRBJ1-1; D unclear. Germline CDR1 and CDR2: MNHNS and SASEGT. V was shortened by 8 bases and J by 1 base, with 17 bases between the two germline ends. This CDR3 has 15 residues. DNA of the CDR3: TGTGCCAGCGCCCAGACCTGGAGTAAGAACACTGAAGCTTTCTTT. Translated, it gives CASAQTWSKNTEAFF.

This clonotype has ten or more counts. The V gene is TRBV7-2, the J gene TRBJ2-7; D is unresolved. The CDR3 runs to 14 residues. Trimming shortened V by 0 bases and J by 3 bases, and 9 bases separated the two germline ends. Germline V gene sequence: CDR1 SGHTA, CDR2 FQGNSA. The CDR3 protein is CASSLAYGNYEQYF. The CDR3 DNA sequence: TGTGCCAGCAGCTTAGCGTACGGCAACTACGAGCAGTACTTC.

In its sample, this clonotype was seen a few times. V gene TRBV15 combines with J gene TRBJ2-1; TRBD1 might be the D (6 bases). CDR1 is LNHNV, CDR2 YYDKDF, per germline (reference sequence). The CDR3 length is 13 residues. Trimming took off 1 base at V and 15 bases at J, with 16 bases between the two ends. CDR3 sequence: CATSRGGQPLGFF. CDR3 DNA sequence: TGTGCCACCAGCAGAGGCGGACAGCCCTTGGGGTTCTTC.

This clonotype turned up a few times. This chain joins TRBV7-2 and TRBJ2-7; D is possibly TRBD2 (6 bases). The length of the CDR3 is 17 residues. Germline V CDR1 and CDR2: SGHTA, FQGNSA. Between the trimmed V and J ends, which lost 5 bases and 2 bases, there was a span of 22 bases. CDR3 in amino acids: CASSRRGNPPGAYEQYF. The CDR3, as DNA: TGTGCCAGCAGCCGCCGGGGCAACCCACCGGGGGCCTACGAGCAGTACTTC.

The table lists this clonotype with many counts. The CDR3 here is CASSGEGWVNYGYTF. In DNA form, the CDR3 reads TGTGCCAGCAGCGGCGAAGGCTGGGTTAACTATGGCTACACCTTC. This rearrangement joins TRBV9 to TRBJ1-2, with no clear D. Trimming stripped 3 bases from V and 1 base from J, with 13 bases between. CDR1 and CDR2 (germline): SGDLS, YYNGEE. The CDR3 consists of 15 residues.

The chain couples TRBV12-3 or TRBV12-4 to TRBJ1-2; 9 bases map to TRBD1. This CDR3 spans 15 amino acids. The V and J ends lost 4 bases and 6 bases, in that order; junction bases with no gene match: 9. The CDR3 DNA is TGTGCCAGCAGTTATGGGACAGGGCTTAATCATGGCTACACCTTC. Encoded protein: CASSYGTGLNHGYTF.

In this sample, this clonotype turned up a few times. The rearrangement uses TRBV10-3 and TRBJ2-1; 7 bases are a match to TRBD1. CDR1 and CDR2 from the germline V gene are ENHRY and SYGVKD. The V segment lost 3 bases and the J segment 6 bases; nucleotides outside the gene matches: 8. The CDR3 is 15 amino acids. CDR3 amino acids: CAISDAGGVGNEQFF. CDR3 in DNA: TGTGCCATCAGTGATGCAGGGGGAGTGGGCAATGAGCAGTTCTTC.

This clonotype was picked up a small number of times. The chain uses TRBV20-1 and TRBJ1-1, with D hard to call. The CDR3 is 13 residues long. V was trimmed by 5 bases and J by 5 bases, leaving 15 bases between them. Germline assignment: CDR1 DFQATT and CDR2 SNEGSKA (reference sequence). The DNA of the CDR3 is TGCAGTGCTCAAATCGGCTGGGAAACTGAAGCTTTCTTT. It encodes CSAQIGWETEAFF.

In its sample, this clonotype was seen many times. The chain couples TRBV7-7 to TRBJ2-5; D unclear. The CDR3 extends over 11 amino acids. The V end lost 5 bases, the J end lost 4 bases, and 5 bases lay between the germline ends. Per germline, CDR1 SSHAT and CDR2 FNYEAQ (reference sequence). CDR3 nucleotide sequence: TGTGCCAGCAGCCACGGAGAGACCCAGTACTTC. It encodes CASSHGETQYF.

This clonotype was seen ten or more times. This chain joins TRBV7-2 and TRBJ2-5, with 10 bases that match TRBD2. The germline V gene encodes CDR1 SGHTA and CDR2 FQGNSA. Trimming at V came to 5 bases and at J to 6 bases, leaving 12 bases not matched to a gene. The CDR3 is 16 residues long. The CDR3 bases are TGTGCCAGCAGCCCGCAAGCGGGGGGGAATCTGAAGACCCAGTACTTC. Its translation: CASSPQAGGNLKTQYF.

The rearrangement uses TRBV20-1 and TRBJ2-1; D unclear. V was pared by 0 bases and J by 7 bases, with 10 bases between. CDR3 length: 13 residues. The germline V gene encodes CDR1 DFQATT and CDR2 SNEGSKA (reference sequence). CDR3 sequence reads: CSARDPLVNEQFF. The DNA of the CDR3 is TGCAGTGCTAGAGATCCTCTCGTAAATGAGCAGTTCTTC.

This rearrangement joins TRBV3-1 to TRBJ2-3, with D uncertain. V was shortened by 0 bases and J by 5 bases, with 12 bases between the two germline ends. The germline V gene encodes CDR1 LGHDT and CDR2 YNNKEL (reference sequence). This CDR3 contains 15 residues. CDR3 loop: CASSQEGSLRDTQYF. The DNA of the CDR3 is TGTGCCAGCAGCCAAGAGGGCAGCCTCAGAGATACGCAGTATTTT.

This clonotype came up a few times. The chain couples TRBV29-1 to TRBJ2-1, with TRBD2 matching over 9 bases. Germline CDR1 SQVTM, CDR2 ANQGSEA. The V gene end was trimmed by 6 bases and the J gene end by 9 bases; junction bases not matched to a gene: 21. The CDR3 has 17 amino acids. CDR3 sequence (DNA): TGCAGCGTGAGGTTGGGATGGGGTAGCGGGAGTTTTAGTGAGCAGTTCTTC. Translated, it gives CSVRLGWGSGSFSEQFF.